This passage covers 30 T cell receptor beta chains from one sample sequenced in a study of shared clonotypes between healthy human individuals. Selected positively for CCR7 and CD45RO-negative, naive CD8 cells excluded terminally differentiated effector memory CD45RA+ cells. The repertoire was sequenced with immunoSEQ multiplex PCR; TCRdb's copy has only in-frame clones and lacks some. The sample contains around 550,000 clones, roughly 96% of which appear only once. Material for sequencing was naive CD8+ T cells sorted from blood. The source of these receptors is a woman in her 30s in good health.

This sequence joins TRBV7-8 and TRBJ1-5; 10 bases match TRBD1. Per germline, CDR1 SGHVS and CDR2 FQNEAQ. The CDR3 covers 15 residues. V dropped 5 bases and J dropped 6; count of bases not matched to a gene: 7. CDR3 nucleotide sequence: TGTGCCAGCAGCCCTGACAGGGGGCTTAGTCAGCCCCAGCATTTT. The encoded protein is CASSPDRGLSQPQHF.

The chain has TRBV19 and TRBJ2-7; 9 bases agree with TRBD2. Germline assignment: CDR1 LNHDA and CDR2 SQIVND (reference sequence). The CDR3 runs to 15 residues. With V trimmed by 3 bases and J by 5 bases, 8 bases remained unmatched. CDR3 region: CASSIRLAGRHEQYF. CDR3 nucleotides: TGTGCCAGTAGTATCAGGCTAGCGGGGAGGCACGAGCAGTACTTC.

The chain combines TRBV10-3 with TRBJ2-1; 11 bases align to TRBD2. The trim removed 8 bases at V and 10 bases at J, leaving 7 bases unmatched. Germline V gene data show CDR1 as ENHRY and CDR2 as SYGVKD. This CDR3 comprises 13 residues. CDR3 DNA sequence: TGTGCCATCGCTAGCGGGAGGCCACACGAGCAGTTCTTC. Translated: CAIASGRPHEQFF.

The CDR3 reads CASSLAGLGNQPQHF. Written as DNA, the CDR3 is TGTGCCAGCAGCTTGGCAGGACTTGGCAATCAGCCCCAGCATTTT. The chain has TRBV5-8 and TRBJ1-5, with D unclear. This CDR3 is built from 15 residues. The ends were cut back, 0 bases at V and 2 bases at J, with 9 bases in the middle. Germline V gene sequence: CDR1 SGHTS, CDR2 YDEGEE.

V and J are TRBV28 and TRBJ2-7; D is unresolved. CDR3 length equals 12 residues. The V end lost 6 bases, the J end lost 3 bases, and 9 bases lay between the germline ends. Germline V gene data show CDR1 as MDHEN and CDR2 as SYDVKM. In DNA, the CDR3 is TGTGCCAGCAGGGGCAGCTACTACGAGCAGTACTTC. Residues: CASRGSYYEQYF.

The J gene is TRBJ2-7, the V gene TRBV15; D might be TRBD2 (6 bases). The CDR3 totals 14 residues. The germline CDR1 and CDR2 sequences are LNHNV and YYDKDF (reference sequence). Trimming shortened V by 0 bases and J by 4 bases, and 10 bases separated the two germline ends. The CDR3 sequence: CATSRDRGYYEQYF. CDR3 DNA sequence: TGTGCCACCAGCAGAGACCGGGGGTATTACGAGCAGTACTTC.

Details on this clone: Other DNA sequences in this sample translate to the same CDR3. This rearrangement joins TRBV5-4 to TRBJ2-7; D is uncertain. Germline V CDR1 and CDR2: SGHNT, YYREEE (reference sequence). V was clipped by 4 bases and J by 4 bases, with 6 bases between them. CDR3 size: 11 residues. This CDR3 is CASSTDYEQYF. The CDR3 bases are TGTGCCAGCAGCACTGATTACGAGCAGTACTTC.

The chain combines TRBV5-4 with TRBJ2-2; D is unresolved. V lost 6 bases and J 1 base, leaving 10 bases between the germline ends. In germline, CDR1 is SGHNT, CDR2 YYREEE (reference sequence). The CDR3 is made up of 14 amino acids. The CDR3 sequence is CASTQLGNTGELFF. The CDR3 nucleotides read TGTGCCAGCACCCAATTGGGGAACACCGGGGAGCTGTTTTTT.

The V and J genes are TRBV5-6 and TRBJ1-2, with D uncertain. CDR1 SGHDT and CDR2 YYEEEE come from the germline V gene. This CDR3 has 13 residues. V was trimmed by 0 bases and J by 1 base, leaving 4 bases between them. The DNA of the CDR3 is TGTGCCAGCAGCTTGGCTTATAACTATGGCTACACCTTC. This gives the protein CASSLAYNYGYTF.

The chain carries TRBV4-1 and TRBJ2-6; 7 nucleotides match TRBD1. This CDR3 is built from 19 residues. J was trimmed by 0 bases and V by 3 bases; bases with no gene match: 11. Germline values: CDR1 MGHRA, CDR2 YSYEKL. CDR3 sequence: CASSQRTGMTISGANVLTF. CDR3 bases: TGCGCCAGCAGCCAGAGGACAGGCATGACAATCTCTGGGGCCAACGTCCTGACTTTC.

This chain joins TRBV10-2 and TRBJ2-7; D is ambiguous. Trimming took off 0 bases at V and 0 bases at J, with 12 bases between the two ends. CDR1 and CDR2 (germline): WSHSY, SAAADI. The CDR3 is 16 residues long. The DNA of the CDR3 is TGCGCCAGCAGTGAGTCGAAGACGCTGGCCTCCTACGAGCAGTACTTC. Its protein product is CASSESKTLASYEQYF.

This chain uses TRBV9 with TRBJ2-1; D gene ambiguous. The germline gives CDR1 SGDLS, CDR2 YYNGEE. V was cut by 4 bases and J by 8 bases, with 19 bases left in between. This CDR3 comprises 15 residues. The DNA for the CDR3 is TGTGCCAGCAGCTCCTACCCGATTGGTGAGGATGAGCAGTTCTTC. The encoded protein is CASSSYPIGEDEQFF.

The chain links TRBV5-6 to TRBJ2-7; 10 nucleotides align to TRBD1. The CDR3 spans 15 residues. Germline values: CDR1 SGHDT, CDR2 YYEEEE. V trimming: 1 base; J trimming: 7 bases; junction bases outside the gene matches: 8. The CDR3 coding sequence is TGTGCCAGCAGCTTGTTGGGACAGGGGTATCGGGAGCAGTACTTC. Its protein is CASSLLGQGYREQYF. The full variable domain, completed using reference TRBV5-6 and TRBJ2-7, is DAGVTQSPTHLIKTRGQQVTLRCSPKSGHDTVSWYQQALGQGPQFIFQYYEEEERQRGNFPDRFSGHQFPNYSSELNVNALLLGDSALYLCASSLLGQGYREQYFGPGTRLTVT.

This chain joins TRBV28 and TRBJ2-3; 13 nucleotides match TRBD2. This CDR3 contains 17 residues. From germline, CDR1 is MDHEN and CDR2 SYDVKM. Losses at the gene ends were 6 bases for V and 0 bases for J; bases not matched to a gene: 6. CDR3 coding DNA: TGTGCCAGCAGACCCGGGACTAGCGGGACTAGCACAGATACGCAGTATTTT. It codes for CASRPGTSGTSTDTQYF.

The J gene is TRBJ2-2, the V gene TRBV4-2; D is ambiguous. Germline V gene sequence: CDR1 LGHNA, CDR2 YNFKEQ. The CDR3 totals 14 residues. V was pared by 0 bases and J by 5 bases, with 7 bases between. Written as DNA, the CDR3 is TGTGCCAGCAGCCAAGAACGCCAGACCGGGGAGCTGTTTTTT. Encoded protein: CASSQERQTGELFF.

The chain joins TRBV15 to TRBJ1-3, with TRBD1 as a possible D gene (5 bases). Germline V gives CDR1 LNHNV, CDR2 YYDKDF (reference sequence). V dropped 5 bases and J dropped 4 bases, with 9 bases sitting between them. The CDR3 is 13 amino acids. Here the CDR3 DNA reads TGTGCCACCAGCTCCAACAGGGGAAACACCATATATTTT. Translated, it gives CATSSNRGNTIYF.

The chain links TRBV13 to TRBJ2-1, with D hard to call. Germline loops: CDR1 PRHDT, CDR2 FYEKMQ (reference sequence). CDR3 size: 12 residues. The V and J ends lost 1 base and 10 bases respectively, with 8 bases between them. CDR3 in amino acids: CASSLVVGEQFF. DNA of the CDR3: TGTGCCAGCAGCTTAGTTGTGGGCGAGCAGTTCTTC.

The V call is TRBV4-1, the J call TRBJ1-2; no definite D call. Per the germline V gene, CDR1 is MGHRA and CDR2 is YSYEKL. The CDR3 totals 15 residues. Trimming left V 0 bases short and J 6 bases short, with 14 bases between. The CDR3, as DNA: TGCGCCAGCAGCCAAGATAGAAGCATTCCGGATGGCTACACCTTC. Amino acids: CASSQDRSIPDGYTF.

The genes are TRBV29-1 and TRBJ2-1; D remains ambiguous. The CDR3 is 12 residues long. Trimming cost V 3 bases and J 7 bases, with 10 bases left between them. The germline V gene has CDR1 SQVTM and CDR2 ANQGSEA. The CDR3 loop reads CSVDLSNNEQFF. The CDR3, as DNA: TGCAGCGTTGATCTTTCTAATAATGAGCAGTTCTTC.

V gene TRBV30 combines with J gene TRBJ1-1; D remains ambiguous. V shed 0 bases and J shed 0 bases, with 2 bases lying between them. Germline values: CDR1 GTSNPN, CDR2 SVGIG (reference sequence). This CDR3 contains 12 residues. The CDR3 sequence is CAWSVMNTEAFF. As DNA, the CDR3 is TGTGCCTGGAGTGTGATGAACACTGAAGCTTTCTTT.

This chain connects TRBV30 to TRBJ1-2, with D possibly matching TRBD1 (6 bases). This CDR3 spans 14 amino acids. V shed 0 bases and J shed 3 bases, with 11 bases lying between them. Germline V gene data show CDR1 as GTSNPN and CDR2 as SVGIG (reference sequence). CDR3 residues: CAWSVVGGHYGYTF. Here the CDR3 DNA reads TGTGCCTGGAGTGTAGTAGGGGGTCACTATGGCTACACCTTC.

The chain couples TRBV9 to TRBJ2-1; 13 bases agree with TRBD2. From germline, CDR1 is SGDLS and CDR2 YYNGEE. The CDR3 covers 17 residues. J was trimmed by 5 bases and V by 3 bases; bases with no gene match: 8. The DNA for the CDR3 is TGTGCCAGCAGCGCAAGTACCGGGACTAGCGGGAACAATGAGCAGTTCTTC. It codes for CASSASTGTSGNNEQFF.

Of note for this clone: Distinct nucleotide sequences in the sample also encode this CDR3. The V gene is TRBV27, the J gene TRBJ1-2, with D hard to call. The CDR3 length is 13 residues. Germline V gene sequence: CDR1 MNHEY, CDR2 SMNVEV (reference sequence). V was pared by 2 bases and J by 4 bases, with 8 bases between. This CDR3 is CASSLRSGYGYTF. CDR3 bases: TGTGCCAGCAGTTTACGTTCAGGCTATGGCTACACCTTC.

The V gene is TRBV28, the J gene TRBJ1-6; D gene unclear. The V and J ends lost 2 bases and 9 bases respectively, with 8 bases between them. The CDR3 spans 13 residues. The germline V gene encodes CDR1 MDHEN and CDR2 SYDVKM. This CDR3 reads CASSLGRASPLHF. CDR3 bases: TGTGCCAGCAGTTTAGGACGGGCTTCACCCCTCCACTTT.

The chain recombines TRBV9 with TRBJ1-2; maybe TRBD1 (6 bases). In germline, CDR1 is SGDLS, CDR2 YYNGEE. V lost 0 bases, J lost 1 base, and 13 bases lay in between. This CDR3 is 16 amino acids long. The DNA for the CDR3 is TGTGCCAGCAGCGTAGGGGGGGCTGCTATTAACTATGGCTACACCTTC. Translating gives CASSVGGAAINYGYTF.

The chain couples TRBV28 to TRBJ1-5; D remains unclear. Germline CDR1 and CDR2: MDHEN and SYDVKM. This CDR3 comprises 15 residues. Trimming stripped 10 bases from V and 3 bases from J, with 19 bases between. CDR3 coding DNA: TGTGCCACCAAGTGGGCGGACGATACCAATCAGCCCCAGCATTTT. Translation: CATKWADDTNQPQHF.

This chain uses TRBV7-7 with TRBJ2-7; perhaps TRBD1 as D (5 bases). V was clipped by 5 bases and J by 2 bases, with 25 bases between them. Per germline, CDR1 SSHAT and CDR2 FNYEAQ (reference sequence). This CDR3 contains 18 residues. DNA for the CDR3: TGTGCCAGCAGCCCCCGGGCCCCCAGGGAAGTCAGCCCCTACGAGCAGTACTTC. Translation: CASSPRAPREVSPYEQYF.

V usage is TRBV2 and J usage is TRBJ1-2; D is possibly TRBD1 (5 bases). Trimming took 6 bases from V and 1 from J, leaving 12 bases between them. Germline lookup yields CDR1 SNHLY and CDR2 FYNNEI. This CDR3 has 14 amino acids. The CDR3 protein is CASRLDSLNYGYTF. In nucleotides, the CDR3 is TGTGCCAGCAGACTAGACAGTCTTAACTATGGCTACACCTTC.

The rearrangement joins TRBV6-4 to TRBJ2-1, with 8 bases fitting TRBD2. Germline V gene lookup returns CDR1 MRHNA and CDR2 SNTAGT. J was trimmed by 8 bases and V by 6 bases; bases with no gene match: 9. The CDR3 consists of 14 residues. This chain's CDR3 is CASSLQGLEYEQFF. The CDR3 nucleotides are TGTGCCAGCAGCCTCCAGGGACTAGAATATGAGCAGTTCTTC.

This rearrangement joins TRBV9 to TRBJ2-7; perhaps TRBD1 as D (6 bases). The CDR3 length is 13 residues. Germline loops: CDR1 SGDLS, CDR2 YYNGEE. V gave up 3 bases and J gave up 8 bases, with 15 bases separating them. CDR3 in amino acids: CASSGIQGGKQYF. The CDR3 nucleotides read TGTGCCAGCAGCGGAATACAGGGTGGGAAGCAGTACTTC.